A selection of T cell receptor beta chains follows, all from one sample in a study of beta chain features in type 1 diabetes. Sequenced by immunoSEQ multiplex PCR; TCRdb stores in-frame clones only, minus some. The sample has 810,000 or so clones, roughly 15% seen once. Sequenced material: naive CD4+ T cells from blood. The source is a woman aged 18 to 35 in good health. Both conserved end residues are part of each CDR3. D genes are given only for firm matches. Clone size, where shown, is once, few, many, or a class for clones that have expanded.

CDR3nt: TGTGCCAGCAGCTTAACTAGCGGGAGTTTCCCAGATACGCAGTATTTT
CDR3aa: CASSLTSGSFPDTQYF
d_gene: TRBD2
abundance: NA
len: 16
j_gene: TRBJ2-3
v_gene: TRBV7-9

CDR3nt: TGTGCCAGCAGCTTGTTGGGCGGAAACAATGAGCAGTTCTTC
CDR3aa: CASSLLGGNNEQFF
d_gene: NA
abundance: few
len: 14
j_gene: TRBJ2-1
v_gene: TRBV5-4

CDR3nt: TGTGCCAGCAGCCAGACAGGGGGGGAGACCCAGTACTTC
CDR3aa: CASSQTGGETQYF
d_gene: TRBD1
abundance: few
len: 13
j_gene: TRBJ2-5
v_gene: TRBV4-2

CDR3nt: TGTGCCATCAGTCCCGGGACAGCCGCGGGGGGTTTAGGGCAGTTCTTC
CDR3aa: CAISPGTAAGGLGQFF
d_gene: NA
abundance: NA
len: 16
j_gene: TRBJ2-1
v_gene: TRBV10-3

CDR3nt: TGTGCCAGCAGCGTAGCCCCCAAATCGACCTACGAGCAGTACTTC
CDR3aa: CASSVAPKSTYEQYF
d_gene: NA
abundance: few
len: 15
j_gene: TRBJ2-7
v_gene: TRBV9

CDR3nt: TGTGCCAGCAACCCCGCAGGGTTGGATTTCAATGAGCAGTTCTTC
CDR3aa: CASNPAGLDFNEQFF
d_gene: NA
abundance: NA
len: 15
j_gene: TRBJ2-1
v_gene: TRBV6-1

CDR3nt: TGTGCCAGCTCACCGAACGGGCTGAACTACGAGCAGTACTTC
CDR3aa: CASSPNGLNYEQYF
d_gene: NA
abundance: few
len: 14
j_gene: TRBJ2-7
v_gene: TRBV18

CDR3nt: TGTGCCAGCAGTTTTCAGGGGGCGGTCTATGGCTACACCTTC
CDR3aa: CASSFQGAVYGYTF
d_gene: TRBD1
abundance: few
len: 14
j_gene: TRBJ1-2
v_gene: TRBV28

CDR3nt: TGTGCCAGCAGCCTTGCCGGGGAGCTGTTTTTT
CDR3aa: CASSLAGELFF
d_gene: NA
abundance: few
len: 11
j_gene: TRBJ2-2
v_gene: TRBV7-6

CDR3nt: TGCAGCGTCCGCAAGACAGGGGCGCGGGGAGCTTTCTTT
CDR3aa: CSVRKTGARGAFF
d_gene: TRBD1
abundance: NA
len: 13
j_gene: TRBJ1-1
v_gene: TRBV29-1

CDR3nt: TGCAGTCCTAAGGGGAATGAGCAGTTCTTC
CDR3aa: CSPKGNEQFF
d_gene: NA
abundance: few
len: 10
j_gene: TRBJ2-1
v_gene: TRBV20-1

CDR3nt: TGTGCCAGCGCCCTTGCAGGGGATGGCTACACCTTC
CDR3aa: CASALAGDGYTF
d_gene: NA
abundance: NA
len: 12
j_gene: TRBJ1-2
v_gene: TRBV6-6

CDR3nt: TGCGCCAGCAGCTTTAGGGCCAACGGGGAGCTGTTTTTT
CDR3aa: CASSFRANGELFF
d_gene: NA
abundance: NA
len: 13
j_gene: TRBJ2-2
v_gene: TRBV5-1

CDR3nt: TGTGCCAGCACTGGGGATAGCTCCTACAATGAGCAGTTCTTC
CDR3aa: CASTGDSSYNEQFF
d_gene: NA
abundance: few
len: 14
j_gene: TRBJ2-1
v_gene: TRBV2

CDR3nt: TGTGCCAGCAGCGTAGACGGCCGAGAGACCCAGTACTTC
CDR3aa: CASSVDGRETQYF
d_gene: NA
abundance: few
len: 13
j_gene: TRBJ2-5
v_gene: TRBV9

CDR3nt: TGTGCCAGTAGTCCTTCGACAGGGCTATTCAATCAGCCCCAGCATTTT
CDR3aa: CASSPSTGLFNQPQHF
d_gene: TRBD1
abundance: few
len: 16
j_gene: TRBJ1-5
v_gene: TRBV19